This T cell receptor (beta chain) comes out of a study of blood T cell repertoires in COVID-19. As for the study in general: Specimens from acute and convalescent COVID-19 originated in the United States, Italy and Spain. PBMCs, B-cell-depleted T cells, or T cells were the source of the cDNA or gDNA that made up the material.

CDR1 is KGHDR, CDR2 SFDVKD, per germline. Germline trimming cut 5 bases from V and 5 bases from J; bases unmatched to any gene: 11. The CDR3 runs 16 residues. How the authors handled the data: Amplification with reference gene primers provided the estimates of nucleated cell counts. Sequencing used immunoSEQ multiplex PCR; TCRdb keeps in-frame clones, though not all of them. V, J and clone size derive from that table, while D and trimming were established from the DNA sequence. The table includes 250,000 to 350,000 clones, roughly nine tenths detected once. V and J are TRBV24-1 and TRBJ2-3, with 8 bases lining up with TRBD1. The clonotype comes from a woman between 35 and 50 years old who had recovered from COVID-19. Sequencing used peripheral blood. CDR3 DNA sequence: TGTGCCACCAGTGGCTTCGGGGCGGGACAGGAAGATACGCAGTATTTT. It translates to CATSGFGAGQEDTQYF.